This TCR beta chain is drawn from a study of radiotherapy plus CTLA-4 blockade in lung cancer. Study context: Objective responses were documented in around 19% of patients, with disease control in around 30%.

With ipilimumab providing CTLA-4 blockade, focal radiation was administered to patients who had chemo-refractory metastatic non-small-cell lung cancer. Generated by immunoSEQ multiplex PCR, the TCRdb table keeps only in-frame clones and is missing some. The sample holds fewer than 40,000 clones, over 70% seen once. As regards this clone: Antigen specificity is unknown.

General study results and limits: The authors reported that early blood T cell clone dynamics, with interferon-beta, best predicted response. In blood, after radiotherapy plus ipilimumab, tumor-derived TCR clones expanded.

This clonotype was sampled from a human donor with non-small cell lung cancer who had stable disease on radiotherapy plus ipilimumab. Material: peripheral blood, obtained from a patient treated with radiotherapy plus ipilimumab.

Here the CDR3 reads CASSRGGSFSPEAFF. The DNA of the CDR3 is TGCGCCAGCAGCCGAGGCGGCAGCTTTTCTCCTGAAGCTTTCTTT. The V and J genes are TRBV5-1 and TRBJ1-1; D remains ambiguous. The V and J ends lost 4 bases and 6 bases respectively, with 19 bases between them. The CDR3 extends over 15 amino acids. The germline V gene has CDR1 SGHRS and CDR2 YFSETQ.